This TCR beta chain was retrieved from a study of blood T cells in healthy people across ages (dated by TCRdb to the mid-2010s). Regarding the research as a whole: In model experiments, roughly one uniquely barcoded TCR beta cDNA molecule per two T cells was captured by template switching. To track age-related changes in TCR beta repertoire diversity, the study relied on deep sequencing normalized with unique cDNA molecular identifiers. The donors were divided into four age groups: young (average roughly 15 years), middle-aged (about 40), aged (approximately 62) and long-lived (about 79). The study analyzed two additional independent replicas of 1 million unique cDNA reads from the same blood draw for two donors, one aged 18 to 30 and one aged 80 or older. The investigation overall reported the following: Compared with the aged group, the long-lived group had more naive CD4+ T cells, fewer expanded clones and increased TCR diversity, suggesting age selection. Observed TCR beta diversity per million T cells fell roughly linearly with age, and a significant reduction was already apparent by age around 36. Observed TCR beta diversity correlated strongly with the percentage of naive T cells measured by flow cytometry. Conclusive comparison of naive and antigen-experienced compartments was prevented by the profiling of bulk unsorted PBMCs. Estimates of total diversity based on one million sequenced T cells were regarded as lower bounds and as underestimates. Because the CMV infection status of the donors was unknown, age-related changes in expanded clonotypes may potentially have been confounded.

There are 13 amino acids in the CDR3, from cysteine to phenylalanine inclusive. Left in the record is the CDR3 DNA by itself, 39 bases read in frame from the first base. Reading the germline V gene gives CDR1 SQVTM and CDR2 ANQGSEA. This clonotype has only a few counts. This clone's antigen is unknown. Base qualities are missing; no much larger clone stands one base away. The protocol used for the library was 5' RACE. The sequencing machine was an Illumina HiSeq 2500. A second PCR of roughly 6 to 11 cycles was run with a J-beta primer mix and a sample-barcoded 5' primer. A template-switch 5' adaptor carrying 12 random nucleotides introduced a unique molecular identifier onto each TCR beta cDNA molecule. Each sample yielded at least 2.5 million CDR3-containing paired-end reads. First-strand cDNA was synthesized from all RNA with the Mint cDNA synthesis kit, primed by a TRBC-specific oligonucleotide. Following uracil-DNA glycosylase treatment, all cDNA underwent a first 18-cycle PCR with the universal primers M1SS and BC2_uni_R. The study's own analysis went as follows. Normalization of each sample was performed by random selection of 1 million high-quality reads, each carrying a distinct molecular identifier. Reads with shared molecular identifiers were discarded instead of being binned into consensus sequences. CDR3 identification, clonotype clustering and error correction used MiTCR with a Q25 quality threshold and the strictest error-elimination algorithm. A nonparametric unseen species model using Euler transformation provided a lower-bound estimate of total TCR beta diversity. The public sequencing data were trimmed at Q25 with fastp and processed into clonotypes with MiXCR by TCRdb, which kept only in-frame beta chains. Merged by CDR3 protein, the rows form single entries marked with the most common genes and DNA. The V and J calls shown here were made by TCRdb, not taken from the authors' results. This sample has hundreds of thousands of distinct CDR3 sequences in its table, and roughly 25% of those were observed once. The top ten clonotypes cover 9% to 9.5% of the sample.

Donors were a few dozen systemically healthy Caucasian individuals from Russia aged roughly 6 to 90 years. Around 10 milliliters of peripheral blood were collected from each donor into EDTA-treated Vacutainer tubes. Ficoll-Paque density-gradient centrifugation was used to isolate PBMCs, with at least 7 million per sample. Trizol reagent was used to extract total RNA from PBMCs, with at least 5 micrograms per sample. For every donor, flow cytometry on a PBMC aliquot measured the percentage of naive CD45RAhigh/CD27high T cells. This sample also appeared in a second study, on T cells of mothers and their children. Per that second paper: Nine systemically healthy Caucasian individuals, comprising three mothers and their six children, were included as donors. cDNA synthesis used all of the extracted RNA, with around 1.6 ug of RNA in each 15 ul reaction. In the second PCR, the M1S primer added sample barcodes and 2-4 random nucleotides. Over 9 million TCR beta CDR3 reads were obtained for each mother, and millions of reads were obtained for each child. TCR recombination output is similarly shaped by thymic selection in related and unrelated pairs, with a minor effect exerted by inherited differences. Related mother-child pairs always showed normalized repertoire overlap that was slightly higher than in unrelated mother-child pairs, though the difference was never significant. No persistent microchimeric T cell clones were detected, at a sensitivity of about 100 clones per million clonotypes. In the study, deep NGS was used to compare the TCR beta repertoires of mothers and children, and features distinguishing related mother-child pairs from unrelated individuals were sought. The mean age was roughly 36 +/- 4 years for the mothers and approximately 11 +/- 4 years for the children. After adapter ligation with NEBNext reagents, the libraries were sequenced on Illumina HiSeq 2000 with 100+100 nt paired-end reads. Mother and child libraries were prepared a month apart and sequenced in separate runs to prevent cross-contamination. Between roughly 500,000 and 2,300,000 distinct TCR beta clonotypes were identified per donor. Naive TCR beta clonotypes were estimated from low-frequency clonotypes matched to each donor's FACS-determined naive share, without sorting.

Sequencing was carried out using blood. The chain is made from TRBV29-1 and TRBJ2-5; TRBD1 is possibly the D segment (5 matching bases). The end of the DNA fits TRBJ2-7 better, so the J call may be wrong. This receptor was taken from a boy aged 5 to 17 in good health. Read as DNA, the sequence is TGCAGCGTACAGGTTTTGGGCGGTGACGAGCAGTACTTC. This translates into CSVQVLGGDEQYF.